The following is a T cell receptor (beta chain) sequence with its context. The target antigen is unknown. Germline-derived CDR1 and CDR2 are SGHTA and FQGNSA. The CDR3 extends over 17 amino acids. V was clipped by 2 bases and J by 5 bases, with 21 bases between them. These data belong to a study of cytomegalovirus exposure and HLA in healthy donors. As for the study in general: Among the 400 or so donors who were genotyped, roughly 86% fell in the genetic ancestry cluster that is associated with self-reported Caucasian donors.

13 Jbeta primers and 60 Vbeta primers were used for the PCR. This table comes from immunoSEQ multiplex PCR, and its TCRdb copy is limited to in-frame clones, with some not included. The sample carries some 95,000 clones, 67% recorded once. At sampling all donors were nominally healthy, likely with unrecorded immune exposures. Overall study findings and caveats: Immune exposure data for these donors was limited to CMV serostatus.

This sequence originates from a man aged 25 to 45 in good health and CMV-seronegative. What was sequenced was PBMCs. The chain is built from TRBV7-2 and TRBJ1-1, with D unclear. For the CDR3, the DNA is TGTGCCAGCAGCTTATTGATAATCGGTATCTCGGGGACTGAAGCTTTCTTT. This sequence encodes CASSLLIIGISGTEAFF.